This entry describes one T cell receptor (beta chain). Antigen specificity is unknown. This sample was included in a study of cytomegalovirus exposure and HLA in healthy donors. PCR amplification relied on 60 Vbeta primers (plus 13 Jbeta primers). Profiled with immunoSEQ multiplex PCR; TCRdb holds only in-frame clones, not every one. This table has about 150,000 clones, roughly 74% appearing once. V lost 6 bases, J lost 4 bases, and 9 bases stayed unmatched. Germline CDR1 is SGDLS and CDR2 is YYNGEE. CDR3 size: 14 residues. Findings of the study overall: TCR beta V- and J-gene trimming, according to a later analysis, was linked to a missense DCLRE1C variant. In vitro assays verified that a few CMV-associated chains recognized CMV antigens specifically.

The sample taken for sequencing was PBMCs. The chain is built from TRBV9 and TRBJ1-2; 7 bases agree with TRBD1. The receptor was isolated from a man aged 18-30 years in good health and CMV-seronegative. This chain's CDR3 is CASTQEGAGYGYTF. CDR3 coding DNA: TGTGCCAGCACCCAGGAGGGGGCGGGCTATGGCTACACCTTC.